The 21 T cell receptor beta chains reported below all come from one sample, sequenced in a study of T cells expressing NK-cell markers. Each CDR3 protein gets one entry in TCRdb, which reprocessed the 5' RACE reads and gives no DNA. The sample features about 460,000 distinct CDR3 sequences, with 1.4% in its top ten. The sequenced sample consisted of blood T cells: a sorted CD56 or NKG2C T cell subset, CD4+ or CD8+ T cells, or bulk PBMC T cells (not recorded which). The receptors originated from a woman aged 45-60 years in good health.

The gene calls are TRBV20-1 and TRBJ1-1. Germline V CDR1 and CDR2: DFQATT, SNEGSKA (reference sequence). The CDR3 consists of 12 residues. The CDR3 sequence: CSAPDRESKAFF.

V and J are TRBV4-1 and TRBJ2-7; lacking DNA, the TRBD1 call made by TCRdb goes unchecked. Looked up from germline, CDR1 is MGHRA and CDR2 is YSYEKL. The length of the CDR3 is 17 residues. The chain's CDR3 is CASSQPTSGRNSYEQYF.

The V call is TRBV14, the J call TRBJ2-2; without DNA, the TCRdb call of TRBD1 cannot be checked. The germline V gene encodes CDR1 SGHDN and CDR2 FVKESK. The CDR3 contains 15 residues. CDR3 residues: CASSAKQGDTGELFF. Full variable domain (rest looked up from reference TRBV14 and TRBJ2-2): EAGVTQFPSHSVIEKGQTVTLRCDPISGHDNLYWYRRVMGKEIKFLLHFVKESKQDESGMPNNRFLAERTGGTYSTLKVQPAELEDSGVYFCASSAKQGDTGELFFGEGSRLTVL.

The gene calls are TRBV20-1 and TRBJ1-1; the D gene TCRdb calls, TRBD1, cannot be checked with no DNA. The V gene's germline CDR1 is DFQATT and CDR2 SNEGSKA (reference sequence). The CDR3 totals 14 residues. CDR3 region: CSARAGHTNTEAFF.

CDR3 in amino acids: CASSNIRGQIYEQYF. This chain joins TRBV12-3 or TRBV12-4 and TRBJ2-7; lacking DNA, the TRBD1 call made by TCRdb goes unchecked. The CDR3 is 15 residues long.

The rearrangement joins TRBV5-4 to TRBJ2-7; no DNA is available, so the TRBD1 call from TCRdb remains unchecked. Germline V gene lookup returns CDR1 SGHNT and CDR2 YYREEE (reference sequence). This CDR3 region has 15 residues. CDR3 region: CASSPGTLRNYEQYF.

The chain has TRBV29-1 and TRBJ1-1. The CDR3 sequence is 14 residues long. CDR1 is SQVTM and CDR2 is ANQGSEA in the germline V gene. This CDR3 is CSVEVRSMNTEAFF.

The V call is TRBV4-1, the J call TRBJ2-3; TCRdb's D call, TRBD2, is unchecked because there is no DNA. Germline loops: CDR1 MGHRA, CDR2 YSYEKL. The CDR3 spans 19 residues. This CDR3 reads CASSHLTSGRSSSTDTQYF.

The chain employs TRBV12-3 or TRBV12-4 and TRBJ1-2; absent DNA, TCRdb's TRBD1 call cannot be checked. The CDR3 consists of 13 residues. The CDR3 loop reads CASTVGQGGGYTF.

The chain links TRBV4-1 to TRBJ2-3; TCRdb calls TRBD2, which cannot be checked without DNA. The CDR3 runs to 20 residues. Per the germline V gene, CDR1 is MGHRA and CDR2 is YSYEKL. This CDR3 reads CASSQEWGEGLAGDRGTQYF.

The J gene is TRBJ2-7, the V gene TRBV5-1; TCRdb designates TRBD2, a call that cannot be tested without DNA. The CDR3 runs to 20 residues. Looked up from germline, CDR1 is SGHRS and CDR2 is YFSETQ. The CDR3 sequence is CASSFGGQLGTSGKSYEQYF.

The chain couples TRBV7-8 to TRBJ1-2; the D gene TCRdb calls, TRBD1, cannot be checked with no DNA. Germline CDR1 reads SGHVS; CDR2 reads FQNEAQ. This CDR3 has 14 amino acids. CDR3 residues: CASSPTTGSKGYTF.

The chain employs TRBV5-1 and TRBJ2-1; TCRdb gives TRBD2 as the D gene, but with no DNA this cannot be confirmed. The CDR3 runs to 14 residues. Per germline, CDR1 SGHRS and CDR2 YFSETQ. This CDR3 is CASSRISVNTEQFF.

The gene calls are TRBV12-3 or TRBV12-4 and TRBJ2-1; TCRdb picks TRBD2, but there is no DNA to check that call. This CDR3 is built from 14 residues. The CDR3 spells CASSYERRVKEQFF.

The gene calls are TRBV27 and TRBJ2-1; TCRdb outputs TRBD2, but without DNA this stays unchecked. The germline V gene has CDR1 MNHEY and CDR2 SMNVEV (reference sequence). CDR3 length equals 13 residues. CDR3 loop: CASSRTSPNEQFF.

The genes are TRBV12-3 or TRBV12-4 and TRBJ1-6. This CDR3 has 14 amino acids. The CDR3 loop is CASSLRQINSPLHF.

The rearrangement joins TRBV7-9 to TRBJ2-2; TCRdb's D call, TRBD1, is unchecked because there is no DNA. Germline V lookup: CDR1 SEHNR, CDR2 FQNEAQ (reference sequence). The CDR3 runs to 14 residues. The CDR3 loop reads CASSFVNGKGELFF.

V is TRBV4-1 and J is TRBJ2-1. CDR3 length: 13 amino acids. Germline V gives CDR1 MGHRA, CDR2 YSYEKL. The CDR3 here is CASSAWVFDEQFF.

This chain connects TRBV27 to TRBJ2-1; TCRdb indicates TRBD2, and absent DNA this call remains unverified. The CDR3 extends over 18 amino acids. Germline V gene lookup returns CDR1 MNHEY and CDR2 SMNVEV (reference sequence). The CDR3 region is CARFLQGELAGGPREQFF.

The V call is TRBV6-1, the J call TRBJ2-4; TCRdb lists TRBD1, though no DNA is available to test this call. From germline, CDR1 is MNHNS and CDR2 SASEGT. This CDR3 spans 13 amino acids. The CDR3 loop reads CASHQGFKDIQYF.

V is TRBV29-1 and J is TRBJ2-7; TCRdb's D call of TRBD1 is untestable without DNA. Germline values: CDR1 SQVTM, CDR2 ANQGSEA. The CDR3 runs 13 residues. CDR3 sequence: CSVEVSGQGGQYF.